This entry lists 4 T cell receptor beta chains sequenced from one sample in a study of cytotoxic CD8 clonotypes in ibrutinib-treated CLL (TCRdb year 2021). Library method: the immunoSEQ multiplex PCR assay. What TCRdb holds here is the immuneACCESS table cut down to in-frame rearrangements. Part of the clones is not present; checked against another copy, under half of the missing clones reflect an unresolved V gene, and the others are unexplained. For this sample the table gives over 45,000 clones, of which 56% were detected only once. The leading ten clones occupy about 20% of the sample. The time point label of this sample denotes: roughly 2 years on ibrutinib. Sequencing was performed on PBMCs, taken after 24 months of ibrutinib treatment. The receptors derive from a human donor with chronic lymphocytic leukemia.

The CDR3: CASSWTQNYGYTF. For the CDR3, the DNA is TGTGCCAGCAGTTGGACACAGAACTATGGCTACACCTTC. V usage is TRBV6-5 and J usage is TRBJ1-2; tentative D call: TRBD1 (5 bases). The V and J ends lost 4 bases and 2 bases respectively, with 8 bases between them. Germline values: CDR1 MNHEY, CDR2 SVGAGI. The CDR3 sequence is 13 residues long.

This sequence joins TRBV6-1 and TRBJ2-7; D remains ambiguous. The ends were cut back, 6 bases at V and 4 bases at J, with 7 bases in the middle. Germline V CDR1 and CDR2: MNHNS, SASEGT. The CDR3 is 11 residues long. CDR3 protein: CASRGNYEQYF. The DNA for the CDR3 is TGTGCCAGCAGGGGCAATTACGAGCAGTACTTC.

This rearrangement joins TRBV6-5 to TRBJ2-1; D is perhaps TRBD1 (8 bases). Germline CDR1 MNHEY, CDR2 SVGAGI. V shed 2 bases and J shed 3 bases, with 14 bases lying between them. The CDR3 covers 16 residues. This CDR3 is CASSYAQGGVYNEQFF. CDR3 sequence (DNA): TGTGCCAGCAGTTACGCACAGGGGGGGGTCTACAATGAGCAGTTCTTC.

This clone was seen a few times. The rearrangement links TRBV28 to TRBJ2-7; 8 bases map to TRBD1. CDR1 and CDR2 from the germline V gene are MDHEN and SYDVKM. V lost 2 bases to trimming and J lost 4 bases; unmatched junction nucleotides: 7. This CDR3 spans 15 amino acids. The CDR3 here is CASSLAGTGDYEQYF. The CDR3 nucleotides read TGTGCCAGCAGTTTAGCCGGGACAGGCGATTACGAGCAGTACTTC.